One sample yielded the 3 T cell receptor beta chains listed below, sequenced in a study of T cell responses to AZD1222 COVID-19 vaccine. The method was immunoSEQ multiplex PCR; TCRdb's version includes in-frame clones alone and lacks a portion of them. The sample holds 99,000 or so clones, nearly 90% seen once. This sample comprised peripheral blood, obtained on day 0 of AZD1222 vaccination. These receptor sequences come from an adult in good health.

V and J are TRBV13 and TRBJ1-4, with 11 bases lining up with TRBD1. The CDR3 is 17 residues long. In germline, CDR1 is PRHDT, CDR2 FYEKMQ (reference sequence). V was pared by 5 bases and J by 0 bases, with 5 bases of the junction left unmatched. The CDR3 reads CASSLLGQGATNEKLFF. CDR3 coding DNA: TGTGCCAGCAGCCTATTGGGACAGGGGGCAACTAATGAAAAACTGTTTTTT.

The CDR3 DNA follows: TGTGCCACCAGTGGCCCCCGGGATGGCTACACCTTC. It translates to CATSGPRDGYTF. This chain connects TRBV24-1 to TRBJ1-2; D not certain. The germline gives CDR1 KGHDR, CDR2 SFDVKD. CDR3 size: 12 residues. The V and J ends lost 5 bases and 6 bases respectively, with 9 bases between them.

The chain couples TRBV2 to TRBJ1-1; 8 bases line up with TRBD1. This CDR3 comprises 15 residues. Germline V gene lookup returns CDR1 SNHLY and CDR2 FYNNEI. Losses at the gene ends were 5 bases for V and 6 bases for J; bases not matched to a gene: 11. The CDR3 loop is CASSKGQGRRAEAFF. DNA for the CDR3: TGTGCCAGCAGTAAAGGACAGGGAAGACGGGCTGAAGCTTTCTTT.